The 17 T cell receptor beta chains listed next were all sequenced from one sample in a study of T cell responses to AZD1222 COVID-19 vaccine listed by TCRdb under 2021. What the time point label conveys for this sample: baseline before first vaccination. Receptor amplification or capture employed the immunoSEQ multiplex PCR assay. Imported from immuneACCESS, the table was reduced by TCRdb to in-frame sequences with V and J called. These copies leave out some clones; in studies compared against another copy, an unresolved V gene accounts for under half, and the cause of the remainder is not known. The sample has about 170,000 clones on record, 85% to 90% of them singletons. Approximately 1.6% of the sample is in the top ten clones. The specimen comprised peripheral blood, sampled on day 0 of AZD1222 vaccination. The receptors originated from an adult in good health.

V is TRBV4-1 and J is TRBJ1-1, with D perhaps TRBD1 (5 bases). Deletions cut 1 base from V and 4 bases from J, with 13 bases between. Per the germline V gene, CDR1 is MGHRA and CDR2 is YSYEKL. The length of the CDR3 is 15 residues. The CDR3: CASSQAGWRGTEAFF. The CDR3 nucleotides are TGCGCCAGCAGCCAAGCGGGGTGGAGGGGCACTGAAGCTTTCTTT.

The V call is TRBV7-6, the J call TRBJ1-6; D remains unclear. The CDR3 totals 17 residues. The V end was cut by 1 base, the J end by 0 bases, with 10 bases between. Germline CDR1 is SGHVS and CDR2 is FNYEAQ. The CDR3 spells CASSLESGSSYNSPLHF. The CDR3 region has the DNA TGTGCCAGCAGCTTAGAATCGGGAAGCTCCTATAATTCACCCCTCCACTTT.

As DNA, the CDR3 is TGTGCCACCAGAGCAGCAATGAACACTGAAGCTTTCTTT. It is translated as CATRAAMNTEAFF. The rearrangement links TRBV6-5 to TRBJ1-1; D remains unclear. Germline V gene lookup returns CDR1 MNHEY and CDR2 SVGAGI. V shed 10 bases and J shed 0 bases, with 12 bases lying between them. The CDR3 is 13 amino acids.

The chain combines TRBV3-1 (or the pseudogene TRBV3-2) with TRBJ2-4, with 12 bases matching TRBD2. This CDR3 has 16 amino acids. Trimming removed 4 bases from V and 6 bases from J; junction bases left unmatched: 7. Germline values: CDR1 LGHDT, CDR2 YNNKEL (reference sequence). CDR3: CASSRGLAGRSNIQYF. CDR3 bases: TGTGCCAGCAGCCGCGGACTAGCGGGACGTTCAAACATTCAGTACTTC.

The chain has TRBV19 and TRBJ1-2, with TRBD1 matching 8 bases. Germline V gives CDR1 LNHDA, CDR2 SQIVND (reference sequence). With V trimmed by 3 bases and J by 2 bases, 5 bases remained unmatched. This CDR3 is 15 amino acids long. This CDR3 reads CASSILGQANYGYTF. The DNA for the CDR3 is TGTGCCAGTAGTATTTTGGGACAGGCAAACTATGGCTACACCTTC.

This chain links TRBV4-3 with TRBJ1-5; the D is unclear. This CDR3 is built from 15 residues. V was cut by 4 bases and J by 1 base, with 11 bases left in between. Germline lookup yields CDR1 LGHNA and CDR2 YSLEER. Here the CDR3 reads CASSLGWQSNQPQHF. The CDR3 bases are TGCGCCAGCAGCCTTGGTTGGCAGAGCAATCAGCCCCAGCATTTT.

V gene TRBV27 combines with J gene TRBJ1-2; TRBD1 matches at 7 bases. V lost 2 bases to trimming and J lost 2 bases; unmatched junction nucleotides: 2. Germline V gives CDR1 MNHEY, CDR2 SMNVEV (reference sequence). The CDR3 length is 14 residues. The CDR3 DNA sequence: TGTGCCAGCAGTTTAGCGACAGGGAACTATGGCTACACCTTC. Encoded protein: CASSLATGNYGYTF.

The chain employs TRBV29-1 and TRBJ1-1; 7 nucleotides align to TRBD1. V shed 8 bases and J 2 bases; nucleotides not matched to a gene: 17. The CDR3 covers 16 residues. The germline V gene has CDR1 SQVTM and CDR2 ANQGSEA. As DNA, the CDR3 is TGCAGCCCCGGGGGGCCGGGACAGAGTCTCAACACTGAAGCTTTCTTT. Translating gives CSPGGPGQSLNTEAFF. Full variable domain (missing parts from reference TRBV29-1 and TRBJ1-1): SAVISQKPSRDICQRGTSLTIQCQVDSQVTMMFWYRQQPGQSLTLIATANQGSEATYESGFVIDKFPISRPNLTFSTLTVSNMSPEDSSIYLCSPGGPGQSLNTEAFFGQGTRLTVV.

The V gene is TRBV28, the J gene TRBJ2-1, with a possible D match to TRBD2 (5 bases). Germline V gene data show CDR1 as MDHEN and CDR2 as SYDVKM. V lost 4 bases and J lost 15, with 16 bases in between. CDR3 length: 12 residues. CDR3 amino acids: CASSYGEFTWFF. CDR3 DNA: TGTGCCAGCAGTTATGGGGAGTTTACTTGGTTCTTC.

The chain recombines TRBV12-3 or TRBV12-4 with TRBJ1-1; no clear D gene. Trimming removed 2 bases from V and 2 bases from J, with 3 bases in between. CDR3 length: 12 residues. CDR3 nucleotide sequence: TGTGCCAGCAGTTTATCCAACACTGAAGCTTTCTTT. Encoded protein: CASSLSNTEAFF.

V usage is TRBV6-6 and J usage is TRBJ1-2; D call uncertain. Germline V gene data show CDR1 as MNHNY and CDR2 as SVGAGI (reference sequence). The ends were cut back, 0 bases at V and 5 bases at J, with 7 bases in the middle. This CDR3 region has 13 residues. The CDR3 here is CASSYSPDYGYTF. DNA for the CDR3: TGTGCCAGCAGTTACTCGCCGGATTATGGCTACACCTTC.

This sequence joins TRBV7-9 and TRBJ2-3; 7 nucleotides line up with TRBD2. Germline trimming cut 7 bases from V and 1 base from J; bases unmatched to any gene: 11. The length of the CDR3 is 16 residues. Germline-derived CDR1 and CDR2 are SEHNR and FQNEAQ (reference sequence). Here the CDR3 reads CASIKGGGGGTDTQYF. The DNA of the CDR3 is TGTGCCAGCATTAAAGGTGGGGGAGGGGGCACAGATACGCAGTATTTT.

This chain joins TRBV5-5 and TRBJ1-2, with TRBD1 matching 8 bases. J lost 7 bases, V lost 3 bases, and 5 bases had no gene match. The CDR3 is 13 residues long. Germline CDR1 is SGHKS and CDR2 is YYEKEE (reference sequence). The DNA of the CDR3 is TGTGCCAGCAGCTCCGCAGGGGGCAGTGGCTACACCTTC. It specifies CASSSAGGSGYTF.

The V and J genes are TRBV19 and TRBJ1-1; D may be TRBD1 (6 bases). V lost 7 bases to trimming and J lost 1 base, with 13 bases between them. CDR1 is LNHDA, CDR2 SQIVND, per germline (reference sequence). The CDR3 extends over 14 amino acids. The CDR3 nucleotides are TGTGCCAGTACTGTGACAGGAAAGAACACTGAAGCTTTCTTT. Amino acid sequence: CASTVTGKNTEAFF.

This chain links TRBV13 with TRBJ2-2; D is possibly TRBD2 (6 bases). V was clipped by 5 bases and J by 6 bases, with 16 bases between them. This CDR3 region has 15 residues. Germline-derived CDR1 and CDR2 are PRHDT and FYEKMQ (reference sequence). This CDR3 reads CASSPGLQTAGELFF. The CDR3 region has the DNA TGTGCCAGCAGCCCGGGACTGCAAACAGCCGGGGAGCTGTTTTTT.

The rearrangement uses TRBV10-3 and TRBJ2-1; D is perhaps TRBD2 (6 bases). The CDR3 totals 14 residues. V was clipped by 4 bases and J by 1 base, with 8 bases between them. The germline V gene has CDR1 ENHRY and CDR2 SYGVKD. Here the CDR3 reads CAISGGASYNEQFF. The DNA for the CDR3 is TGTGCCATCAGTGGCGGGGCTTCCTACAATGAGCAGTTCTTC.

Written as DNA, the CDR3 is TGTGCCAGCAGTTCAGGGACAGGGCTGGGCACTGAAGCTTTCTTT. Residues: CASSSGTGLGTEAFF. The V and J genes are TRBV28 and TRBJ1-1, with 9 bases fitting TRBD1. Trimming cost V 4 bases and J 4 bases; bases outside gene matches: 7. CDR1 MDHEN and CDR2 SYDVKM come from the germline V gene. The CDR3 contains 15 residues.